A single T cell receptor (beta chain) is shown here with its context. Antigen: not known. This sample was included in a study of response to subunit inactivated influenza vaccine. Study-level results: Authors suggested seasonal influenza vaccinations each recruit few new T cells.

TCRdb ran MiXCR on the RT-PCR reads and lists one entry per CDR3 protein. The table lists about 540,000 distinct CDR3 sequences, 12% to 15% of them singletons, with 11% in the top ten. The material sequenced was PBMCs from blood, taken roughly 12 days after vaccination. The clonotype comes from a man aged 50-59 years who received an inactivated influenza vaccine.

CDR3 nucleotides: TGCAGCGTGGGACATACTGCAAATCAGCCCCAGCATTTT. This encodes CSVGHTANQPQHF. This sequence joins TRBV29-1 and TRBJ1-5, with D possibly TRBD1 on 6 matching bases. V was pared by 6 bases and J by 4 bases, with 13 bases between. The CDR3 consists of 13 residues. Germline CDR1 and CDR2: SQVTM and ANQGSEA.